Listed here are 19 T cell receptor beta chains from one sample, sequenced in a study of cytomegalovirus exposure and HLA in healthy donors (dated by TCRdb to 2015 to 2018). Libraries were built with the immunoSEQ multiplex PCR assay. The multiplex PCR relied on a mix of 60 forward primers for TCR Vbeta segments and 13 reverse primers for TCR Jbeta segments. TCRdb provides this immuneACCESS table in a form limited to in-frame rearrangements. Some clones are lacking; in checked studies, under half of them reflect an unresolved V gene, and why the rest are absent is not known. A total of around 80,000 clones appear in this sample, around 60% of them only once. The ten top clones hold 3.5% to 4.5% of the sample. Sequencing used PBMCs. The receptors were sampled from a male donor in good health and CMV-seropositive.

This clone was seen only once. The chain links TRBV9 to TRBJ2-7; 8 nucleotides line up with TRBD1. The CDR3 covers 17 residues. Germline lookup yields CDR1 SGDLS and CDR2 YYNGEE. The ends lost 2 bases at V and 1 base at J; junction bases unmatched: 11. The CDR3: CASSVSAGTGISYEQYF. In nucleotides, the CDR3 is TGTGCCAGCAGCGTCTCAGCCGGGACAGGTATATCCTACGAGCAGTACTTC.

This clone turned up a few times. This rearrangement joins TRBV4-3 to TRBJ2-3; 9 bases agree with TRBD1. Germline loops: CDR1 LGHNA, CDR2 YSLEER. The V gene end was trimmed by 0 bases and the J gene end by 4 bases; junction bases not matched to a gene: 11. The CDR3 extends over 18 amino acids. The CDR3 DNA reads as TGCGCCAGCAGCCAAGACGCCTTTGACAGGGGGTATGCAGATACGCAGTATTTT. Translation gives CASSQDAFDRGYADTQYF.

The chain is built from TRBV7-3 and TRBJ1-1; D is perhaps TRBD1 (6 bases). The length of the CDR3 is 18 residues. CDR1 is SGHTA, CDR2 FQGTGA, per germline. Trimming removed 3 bases from V and 0 bases from J, with 20 bases in between. Here the CDR3 reads CASSLGTSARRMNTEAFF. DNA for the CDR3: TGTGCCAGCAGCTTGGGGACATCCGCTAGGAGAATGAACACTGAAGCTTTCTTT.

This chain joins TRBV28 and TRBJ2-5; TRBD1 matches 7 bases. The CDR3 is 14 residues long. V lost 8 bases, J lost 2 bases, and 8 bases stayed unmatched. Germline V gene data show CDR1 as MDHEN and CDR2 as SYDVKM. The CDR3 here is CASVDWDRQETQYF. The CDR3 nucleotides read TGTGCCAGCGTTGATTGGGACAGACAAGAGACCCAGTACTTC.

The V call is TRBV28, the J call TRBJ2-7; tentative D call: TRBD2 (5 bases). This CDR3 region has 15 residues. Germline V gene lookup returns CDR1 MDHEN and CDR2 SYDVKM. V was pared by 2 bases and J by 3 bases, with 14 bases between. Here the CDR3 reads CASSLRQASYYEQYF. CDR3 nucleotide sequence: TGTGCCAGCAGTTTACGGCAGGCTAGCTACTACGAGCAGTACTTC.

V gene TRBV27 combines with J gene TRBJ1-1; no firm D call. The CDR3 is made up of 13 amino acids. Trimming took 2 bases from V and 6 from J, leaving 10 bases between them. Germline CDR1 MNHEY, CDR2 SMNVEV (reference sequence). The CDR3 DNA follows: TGTGCCAGCAGTTTAGGAGGTCAAGCTGAAGCTTTCTTT. Protein: CASSLGGQAEAFF.

This chain joins TRBV28 and TRBJ2-3; 7 bases align to TRBD2. The ends lost 6 bases at V and 6 bases at J; junction bases unmatched: 15. The CDR3 spans 16 residues. The germline V gene has CDR1 MDHEN and CDR2 SYDVKM. The CDR3 protein is CASRGLKLGSMDTQYF. CDR3 DNA sequence: TGTGCCAGCAGGGGACTAAAGCTCGGCTCAATGGATACGCAGTATTTT.

The J gene is TRBJ1-5, the V gene TRBV28; TRBD1 matches at 8 bases. The germline V gene has CDR1 MDHEN and CDR2 SYDVKM. J was trimmed by 4 bases and V by 4 bases; bases with no gene match: 12. This CDR3 region has 17 residues. The CDR3 DNA sequence: TGTGCCAGCAGTTCCCTCCGAGGGACAGGAGGGAATCAGCCCCAGCATTTT. Amino acids: CASSSLRGTGGNQPQHF.

The rearrangement uses TRBV7-2 and TRBJ2-1, with TRBD2 identical over 10 bases. V dropped 5 bases and J dropped 4; count of bases not matched to a gene: 5. The V gene's germline CDR1 is SGHTA and CDR2 FQGNSA. This CDR3 has 15 residues. As DNA, the CDR3 is TGTGCCAGCAGCCCCGGGACTAGCGTTTACAATGAGCAGTTCTTC. Protein sequence: CASSPGTSVYNEQFF.

In DNA, the CDR3 is TGTGCTAGTGGACGAGGAGCCGCGGACACCGGGGAGCTGTTTTTT. This gives the protein CASGRGAADTGELFF. The J gene is TRBJ2-2, the V gene TRBV12-5; no firm D call. Trimming removed 6 bases from V and 3 bases from J, with 14 bases in between. The CDR3 covers 15 residues. The germline CDR1 and CDR2 sequences are LGHNT and FRNRAP.

This chain uses TRBV7-6 with TRBJ2-7; D gene unclear. The CDR3 contains 12 residues. Germline values: CDR1 SGHVS, CDR2 FNYEAQ. V was cut by 5 bases and J by 6 bases, with 11 bases left in between. Here the CDR3 reads CASSPGDLEQYF. In DNA form, the CDR3 reads TGTGCCAGCAGCCCAGGCGACCTCGAGCAGTACTTC.

The chain uses TRBV29-1 and TRBJ2-3, with 8 bases aligning to TRBD1. Germline V gives CDR1 SQVTM, CDR2 ANQGSEA. CDR3 length: 16 amino acids. Trimming at V came to 0 bases and at J to 0 bases, leaving 5 bases not matched to a gene. CDR3 protein: CSVEDEQGASTDTQYF. CDR3 DNA sequence: TGCAGCGTTGAAGACGAGCAGGGGGCTAGCACAGATACGCAGTATTTT.

The J gene is TRBJ2-3, the V gene TRBV9; D call uncertain. The germline CDR1 and CDR2 sequences are SGDLS and YYNGEE. Trimming shortened V by 0 bases and J by 3 bases, and 8 bases separated the two germline ends. The CDR3 totals 14 residues. CDR3 bases: TGTGCCAGCAGCGTAGGGGCACTGACAGATACGCAGTATTTT. This codes for CASSVGALTDTQYF.

The genes are TRBV5-1 and TRBJ1-4; no clear D. Trimming took 0 bases from V and 5 from J, leaving 5 bases between them. The CDR3 loop spans 13 amino acids. The germline CDR1 and CDR2 sequences are SGHRS and YFSETQ. The chain's CDR3 is CASSLAKNEKLFF. In DNA, the CDR3 is TGCGCCAGCAGCTTGGCCAAAAATGAAAAACTGTTTTTT.

V usage is TRBV15 and J usage is TRBJ2-7, with D possibly being TRBD1 (6 bases). This CDR3 spans 14 amino acids. V lost 9 bases and J lost 3, with 18 bases in between. Germline V gene sequence: CDR1 LNHNV, CDR2 YYDKDF (reference sequence). Here the CDR3 DNA reads TGTGCCACTAGAACTACGGACAGAATCTACGAGCAGTACTTC. It translates to CATRTTDRIYEQYF.

This clone was picked up a small number of times. This sequence joins TRBV27 and TRBJ2-7; 8 bases are shared with TRBD1. With 2 bases clipped from V and 5 bases from J, the junction kept 5 bases outside the gene matches. This CDR3 has 14 residues. Germline lookup yields CDR1 MNHEY and CDR2 SMNVEV (reference sequence). CDR3 DNA: TGTGCCAGCAGTTTAGTAGGACAGGGCCACGAGCAGTACTTC. Its protein product is CASSLVGQGHEQYF.

The CDR3 bases are TGCGCCAGCAGCCTCGGGACTAGCGGCGAGCAGTACTTC. Translating gives CASSLGTSGEQYF. This chain uses TRBV23-1 with TRBJ2-5; 11 positions match TRBD2. TRBJ2-7 matches the DNA end more closely, so the J call is doubtful. TRBV23-1 is placed among ORFs of uncertain function. The CDR3 extends over 13 amino acids.

The CDR3 DNA reads TGTGCCAGCAGCCAAGATTCGCTTAGCGGGAGTTGGTACGAGCAGTACTTC. This translates into CASSQDSLSGSWYEQYF. The genes are TRBV4-2 and TRBJ2-7, with 9 bases aligning to TRBD2. This CDR3 spans 17 amino acids. Germline CDR1 is LGHNA and CDR2 is YNFKEQ. The trim removed 0 bases at V and 4 bases at J, leaving 10 bases unmatched.

This clone was seen only a few times. The chain employs TRBV6-1 and TRBJ2-2, with TRBD2 matching 8 bases. Trimming took 8 bases from V and 9 from J; bases not matched to a gene: 11. Germline-derived CDR1 and CDR2 are MNHNS and SASEGT. This CDR3 is 14 amino acids long. This CDR3 is CASWAGGLVRELFF. The DNA for the CDR3 is TGTGCCAGCTGGGCGGGGGGCCTCGTTAGGGAGCTGTTTTTT.